This is a list of T cell receptor beta chains from one sample in a study of T-cell reconstitution after alpha-beta-depleted transplantation in children. TCRdb reprocessed the PCR reads with MiXCR, giving one entry per CDR3 protein. This table has 100,000 to 120,000 distinct CDR3 sequences, approximately 10% appearing once. This specimen consisted of PBMCs from the stem cell graft donor, obtained from the stem cell graft. The receptors stem from a human donor who donated a stem cell graft to a child with acute lymphoblastic leukemia. Each CDR3 is given with its conserved first and last residue. The D gene is left open where the match is weak. Clone size is stated in some rows and not others, as once, few, many or a class when expanded.

>many|-|TRBV28|TRBJ1-5
CASSPGGVSNQPQHF
TGTGCCAGCAGTCCCGGAGGAGTTAGCAATCAGCCCCAGCATTTT
>many|-|TRBV28|TRBJ2-7
CASSSVVLGYEQYF
TGTGCCAGCAGCTCCGTGGTACTGGGGTACGAGCAGTACTTC
>many|-|TRBV12-3/TRBV12-4|TRBJ1-5
CASSPLGGAPNQPQHF
TGTGCCAGCAGTCCCCTAGGGGGGGCCCCCAATCAGCCCCAGCATTTT
>many|TRBD1|TRBV4-3|TRBJ1-1
CASSLDRGRAEAFF
TGCGCCAGCAGCTTGGACAGGGGGCGAGCTGAAGCTTTCTTT
>many|TRBD2|TRBV20-1|TRBJ2-5
CSARDSGTTQETQYF
TGCAGTGCTAGAGATTCCGGGACTACTCAAGAGACCCAGTACTTC
>many|-|TRBV7-3|TRBJ1-1
CASSLTPLADTEAFF
TGTGCCAGCAGCTTAACACCCCTTGCGGACACTGAAGCTTTCTTT
>many|-|TRBV7-2|TRBJ2-1
CASSLRSERSGYNEQFF
TGTGCCAGCAGCTTGAGGAGCGAGAGATCGGGGTACAATGAGCAGTTCTTC
>many|TRBD2|TRBV6-5|TRBJ2-2
CASSPLAGGVEGELFF
TGTGCCAGCAGTCCTCTAGCGGGGGGTGTCGAAGGGGAGCTGTTTTTT
>many|-|TRBV27|TRBJ1-5
CASSRPGEPQHF
TGTGCCAGCAGTCGGCCAGGGGAGCCCCAGCATTTT
>many|-|TRBV11-2|TRBJ1-5
CASSEDSYYNQPQHF
TGTGCCAGCAGCGAGGACAGCTACTACAATCAGCCCCAGCATTTT
>once|TRBD2|TRBV20-1|TRBJ2-3
CCARLLAGKFSTDTQYF
TGCTGTGCTAGACTGCTAGCGGGCAAGTTTAGCACAGATACGCAGTATTTT
>-|TRBD2|TRBV30|TRBJ2-1
CAWRRGTLAGGYNEQFF
TGTGCCTGGAGAAGGGGGACACTAGCGGGAGGTTACAATGAGCAGTTCTTC
>many|TRBD2|TRBV29-1|TRBJ2-2
CSAGIAGVTGELFF
TGCAGCGCCGGAATAGCGGGAGTGACCGGGGAGCTGTTTTTT
>many|-|TRBV6-2/TRBV6-3|TRBJ1-2
CASSYSRTVPNYGYTF
TGTGCCAGCAGTTACTCGCGGACAGTCCCTAACTATGGCTACACCTTC
>many|TRBD1|TRBV18|TRBJ1-4
CASSLIGTGDEKLFF
TGTGCCAGCTCACTCATCGGGACAGGGGATGAAAAACTGTTTTTT